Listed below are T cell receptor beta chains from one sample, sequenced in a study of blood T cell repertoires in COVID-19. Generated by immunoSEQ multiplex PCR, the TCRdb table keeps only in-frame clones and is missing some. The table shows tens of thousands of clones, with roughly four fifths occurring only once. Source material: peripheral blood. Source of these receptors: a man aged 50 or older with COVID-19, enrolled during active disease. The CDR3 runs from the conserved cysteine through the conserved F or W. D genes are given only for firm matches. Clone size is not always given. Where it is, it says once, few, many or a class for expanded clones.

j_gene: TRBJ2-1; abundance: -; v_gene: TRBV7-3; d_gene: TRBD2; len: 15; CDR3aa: CASSLNPGLANEQFF; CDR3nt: TGTGCCAGCAGCTTAAACCCGGGACTAGCAAATGAGCAGTTCTTC
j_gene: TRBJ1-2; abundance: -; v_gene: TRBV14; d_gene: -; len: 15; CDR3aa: CASSRAGTTGLGYTF; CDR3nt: TGTGCCAGCAGCCGGGCCGGGACAACAGGGCTTGGCTACACCTTC
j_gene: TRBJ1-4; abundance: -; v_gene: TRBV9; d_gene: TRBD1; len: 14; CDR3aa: CASSGGTVNEKLFF; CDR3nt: TGTGCCAGCAGCGGCGGGACAGTTAATGAAAAACTGTTTTTT
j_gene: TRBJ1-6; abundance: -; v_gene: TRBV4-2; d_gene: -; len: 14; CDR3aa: CASSLPGGGSPLHF; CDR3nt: TGTGCCAGCAGCCTACCCGGGGGTGGTTCACCCCTCCACTTT
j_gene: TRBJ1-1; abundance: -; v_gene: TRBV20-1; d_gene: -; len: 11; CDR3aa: CSASRYTEAFF; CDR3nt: TGCAGTGCTAGCCGGTACACTGAAGCTTTCTTT
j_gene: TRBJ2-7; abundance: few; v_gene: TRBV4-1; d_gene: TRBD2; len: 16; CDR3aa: CASSHSLGDYNYEQYF; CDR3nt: TGCGCCAGCAGCCACTCCCTGGGGGACTACAACTACGAGCAGTACTTC
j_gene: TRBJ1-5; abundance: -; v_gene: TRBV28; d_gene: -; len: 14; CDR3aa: CASSLWGAAKPQHF; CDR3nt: TGTGCCAGCAGTTTATGGGGGGCAGCCAAGCCCCAGCATTTT
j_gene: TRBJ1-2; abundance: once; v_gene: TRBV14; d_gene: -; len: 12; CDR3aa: CASSPQAGGYTF; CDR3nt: TGTGCCAGCAGCCCTCAAGCGGGTGGCTACACCTTC
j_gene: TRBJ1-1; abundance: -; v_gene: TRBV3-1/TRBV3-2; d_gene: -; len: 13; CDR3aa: CASVAVQNTEAFF; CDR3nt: TGTGCCAGCGTGGCAGTACAGAACACTGAAGCTTTCTTT
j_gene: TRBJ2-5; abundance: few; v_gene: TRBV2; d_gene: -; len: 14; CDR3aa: CASRGGGGQETQYF; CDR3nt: TGTGCCAGCAGGGGTGGGGGAGGCCAAGAGACCCAGTACTTC
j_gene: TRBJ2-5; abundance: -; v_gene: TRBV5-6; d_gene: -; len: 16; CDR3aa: CASSLSGQGAPETQYF; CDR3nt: TGTGCCAGCAGCTTATCGGGACAAGGGGCACCAGAGACCCAGTACTTC
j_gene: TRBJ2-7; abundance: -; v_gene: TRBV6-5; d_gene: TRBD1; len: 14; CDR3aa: CASIRDRGSYEQYF; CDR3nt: TGTGCCAGCATAAGGGACAGGGGCTCCTACGAGCAGTACTTC
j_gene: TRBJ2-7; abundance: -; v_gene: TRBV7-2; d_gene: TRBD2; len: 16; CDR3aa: CASSPRPGLARNEQYF; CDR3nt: TGTGCCAGCAGCCCCCGACCGGGACTAGCGAGGAACGAGCAGTACTTC
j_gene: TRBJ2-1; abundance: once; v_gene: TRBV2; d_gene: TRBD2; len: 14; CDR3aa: CASSYSGRGNEQFF; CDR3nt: TGTGCCAGCAGTTATAGCGGGAGGGGCAATGAGCAGTTCTTC
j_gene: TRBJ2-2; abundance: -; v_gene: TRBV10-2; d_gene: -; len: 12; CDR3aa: CASKEGTGELFF; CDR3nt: TGCGCCAGCAAGGAGGGTACCGGGGAGCTGTTTTTT
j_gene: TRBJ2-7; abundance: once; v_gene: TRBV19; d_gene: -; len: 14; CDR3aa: CASNENGRGPRQYF; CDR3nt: TGTGCCAGTAACGAAAACGGAAGGGGCCCGAGGCAGTACTTC
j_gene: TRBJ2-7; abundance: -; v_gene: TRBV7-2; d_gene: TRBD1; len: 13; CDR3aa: CASSRDRVYEQYF; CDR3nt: TGTGCCAGCAGCAGGGACAGAGTCTACGAGCAGTACTTC
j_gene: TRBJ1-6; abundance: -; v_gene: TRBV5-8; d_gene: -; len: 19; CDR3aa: CASSLDRLDLSSYNSPLHF; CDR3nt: TGTGCCAGCAGCTTGGACAGGTTGGATTTAAGCTCCTATAATTCACCCCTCCACTTT
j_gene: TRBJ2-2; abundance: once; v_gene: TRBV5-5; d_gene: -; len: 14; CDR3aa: CASNILGITGELFF; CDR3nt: TGTGCCAGCAACATTCTTGGCATAACCGGGGAGCTGTTTTTT
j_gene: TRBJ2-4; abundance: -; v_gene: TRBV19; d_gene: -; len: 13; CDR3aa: CASTDRGGNIQYF; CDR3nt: TGTGCCAGTACAGATAGGGGGGGAAACATTCAGTACTTC
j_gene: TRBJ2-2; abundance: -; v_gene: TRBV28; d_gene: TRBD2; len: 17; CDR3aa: CASSTRLWGREVGELFF; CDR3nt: TGTGCCAGCAGCACCCGACTATGGGGGAGGGAGGTCGGGGAGCTGTTTTTT
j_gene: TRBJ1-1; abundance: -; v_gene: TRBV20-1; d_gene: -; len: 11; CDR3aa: CSAREYTEAFF; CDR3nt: TGCAGTGCTAGGGAGTACACTGAAGCTTTCTTT
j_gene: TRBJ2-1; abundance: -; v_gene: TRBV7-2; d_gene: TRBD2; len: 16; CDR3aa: CASSFRTSGAAGEQFF; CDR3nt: TGTGCCAGCAGCTTTCGGACTAGCGGGGCCGCGGGTGAGCAGTTCTTC
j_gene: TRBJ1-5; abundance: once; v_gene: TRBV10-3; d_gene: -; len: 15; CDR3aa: CATLDPGSSNQPQHF; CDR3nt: TGTGCCACCCTGGATCCGGGTAGTAGCAATCAGCCCCAGCATTTT
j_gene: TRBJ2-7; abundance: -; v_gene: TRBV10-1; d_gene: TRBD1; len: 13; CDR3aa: CASSEGTAYEQYF; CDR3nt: TGCGCCAGCAGTGAGGGGACAGCCTACGAGCAGTACTTC
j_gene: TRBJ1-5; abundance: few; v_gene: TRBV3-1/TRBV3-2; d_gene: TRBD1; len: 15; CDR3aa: CASSRTDRSRQPQHF; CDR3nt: TGTGCCAGCAGCAGGACGGACAGGTCCCGCCAGCCCCAGCATTTT
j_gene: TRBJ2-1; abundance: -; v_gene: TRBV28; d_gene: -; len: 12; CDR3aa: CASSLRGGEQFF; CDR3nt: TGTGCCAGCAGTTTAAGGGGGGGTGAGCAGTTCTTC
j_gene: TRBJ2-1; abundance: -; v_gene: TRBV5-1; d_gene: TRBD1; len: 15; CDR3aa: CASSLRDRGSNEQFF; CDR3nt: TGCGCCAGCAGCTTACGGGACAGGGGATCCAATGAGCAGTTCTTC
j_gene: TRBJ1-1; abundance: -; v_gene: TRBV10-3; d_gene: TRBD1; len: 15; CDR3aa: CAIQGGRNMNTEAFF; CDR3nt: TGTGCCATACAGGGGGGTAGGAATATGAACACTGAAGCTTTCTTT
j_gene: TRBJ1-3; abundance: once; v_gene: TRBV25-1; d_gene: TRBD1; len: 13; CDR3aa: CATGTGAGNTIYF; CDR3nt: TGTGCCACTGGGACAGGGGCTGGAAACACCATATATTTT
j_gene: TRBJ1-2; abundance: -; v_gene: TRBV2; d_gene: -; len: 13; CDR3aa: CASSRDTNYGYTF; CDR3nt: TGTGCCAGCAGCCGGGACACGAACTATGGCTACACCTTC
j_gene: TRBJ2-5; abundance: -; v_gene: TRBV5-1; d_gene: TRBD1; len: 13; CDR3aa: CASSQQGQETQYF; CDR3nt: TGCGCCAGCAGCCAACAGGGGCAAGAGACCCAGTACTTC